This TCR beta chain appears in the sequencing data of a study of lymphopenia after photon versus proton radiotherapy (dated by TCRdb to between 2019 and 2020). Background on the whole study: The immunological effects of photon versus proton radiation therapy were compared in patients with gastrointestinal tumors who developed high-grade lymphopenia. A cohort of approximately 20 patients with gastrointestinal tumors who received either photon or proton therapy and subsequently developed lymphopenia was included. The goal of the study was to characterize the differences between the two radiation modalities in how they affect the immune system. Findings and caveats that apply to the study as a whole: The survival association was examined only in patients who died, and the authors described better survival with proton therapy as a possibility, not as a demonstrated result. After the lymphocyte count nadir, repertoires from photon-treated patients showed oligoclonal expansion, particularly of CD8+ Temra cells, and this expansion drove the decline in diversity. Across the cohort, a larger post-nadir drop in TCR diversity was inversely correlated with overall survival time among patients who died. During treatment, patients who received proton therapy stayed relatively stable, whereas patients who received photon therapy lost naive T cells and TCR diversity and gained effector/memory populations.

To prepare the library, the immunoSEQ multiplex PCR assay was applied. Deep sequencing of rearranged TCR beta loci, alongside multiparametric flow cytometry, was used to profile T cell repertoires. Imported from immuneACCESS, the table was reduced by TCRdb to in-frame sequences with V and J called. These copies leave out some clones; in studies compared against another copy, an unresolved V gene accounts for under half, and the cause of the remainder is not known. For this sample there are 18,000 or so clones; about 88% appear just once. The ten biggest clones cover about 9% of the sample. Notes on this clone: Its binding antigen is unknown. Within one base of it there is no much larger clone, and no base qualities were kept.

The germline V gene provides CDR1 LGHNT and CDR2 FRNRAP. Trimming takes 6 bases from V and 4 bases from J, and the germline ends sit 7 bases apart. The CDR3 holds 12 amino acids from the cysteine to the phenylalanine. Just CDR3 DNA is preserved here, 36 bases in frame from base 1. The chain employs TRBV12-5 and TRBJ2-1, with the D gene not confidently named. The sequencing used peripheral blood, collected from a patient treated with proton-based radiotherapy. This receptor was obtained from a man aged 70 or older with pancreatic cancer. The nucleotide sequence reads as follows: TGTGCTAGTGGGAGGATGTACAATGAGCAGTTCTTC. The translation is CASGRMYNEQFF.